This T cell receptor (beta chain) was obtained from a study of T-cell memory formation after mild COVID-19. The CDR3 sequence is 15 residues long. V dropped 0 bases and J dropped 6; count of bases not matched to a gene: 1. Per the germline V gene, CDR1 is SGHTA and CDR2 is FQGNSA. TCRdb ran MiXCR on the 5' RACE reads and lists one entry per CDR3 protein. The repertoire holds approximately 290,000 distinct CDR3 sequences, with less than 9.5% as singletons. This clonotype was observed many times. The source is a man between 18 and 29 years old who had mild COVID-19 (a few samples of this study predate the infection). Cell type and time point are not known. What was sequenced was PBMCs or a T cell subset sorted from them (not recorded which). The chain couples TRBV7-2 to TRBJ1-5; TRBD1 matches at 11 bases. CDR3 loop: CASSLAGTGGQPQHF. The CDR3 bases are TGTGCCAGCAGCTTAGCCGGGACAGGGGGTCAGCCCCAGCATTTT.